This TCR beta chain emerged from a study of PD-L1 blockade in urothelial cancer. Overall study: Blood was analyzed 3 weeks (second dose) and 6 weeks after treatment start.

Assay used: immunoSEQ multiplex PCR; TCRdb lists only in-frame clones, some missing. The table records under 30,000 clones, around 87% of them present only once. Patients suffered from locally advanced or metastatic urothelial carcinoma. A total of 1 to 8 samples per patient were collected pretreatment and on-treatment. General study points: Expansion of tumor-associated blood clones at 3 weeks was greater in durable-benefit patients.

Concerning this clone: Its antigen is as yet unknown.

The ends lost 1 base at V and 12 bases at J; junction bases unmatched: 1. Germline CDR1 reads SEHNR; CDR2 reads FQNEAQ (reference sequence). CDR3 length equals 13 residues. The J gene is TRBJ2-1, the V gene TRBV7-9; 12 bases fit TRBD2. This TCR came from a middle-aged man with urothelial cancer. The material sequenced was PBMCs, taken around atezolizumab (anti-PD-L1) treatment. The CDR3 nucleotides are TGTGCCAGCAGCTTAGGACTAGCGGGAGTGCAGTTCTTC. Translation gives CASSLGLAGVQFF. The full variable domain, in which reference TRBV7-9 and TRBJ2-1 provide the parts outside the CDR3, is DTGVSQNPRHKITKRGQNVTFRCDPISEHNRLYWYRQTLGQGPEFLTYFQNEAQLEKSRLLSDRFSAERPKGSFSTLEIQRTEQGDSAMYLCASSLGLAGVQFFGPGTRLTVL.